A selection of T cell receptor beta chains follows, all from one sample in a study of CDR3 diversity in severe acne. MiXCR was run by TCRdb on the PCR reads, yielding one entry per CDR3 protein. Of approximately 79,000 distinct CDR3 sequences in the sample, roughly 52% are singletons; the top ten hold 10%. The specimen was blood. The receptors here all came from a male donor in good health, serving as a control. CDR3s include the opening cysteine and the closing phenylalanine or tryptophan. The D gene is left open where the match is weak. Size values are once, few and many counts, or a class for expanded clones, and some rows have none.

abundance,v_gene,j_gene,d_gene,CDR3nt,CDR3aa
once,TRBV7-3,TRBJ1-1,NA,TGTGCCAGTAGCTTAACTCGGGGAAAGGCTTTCTTT,CASSLTRGKAFF
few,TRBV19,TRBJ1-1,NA,TGTGCCAGTACCGCTGGCAGGGGATCTCCGAACACTGAAGCTTTCTTT,CASTAGRGSPNTEAFF
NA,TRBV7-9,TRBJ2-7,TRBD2,TGTGCCAGCCGGACGACTAGCGGGAGGGCCTACGAGCAGTACTTC,CASRTTSGRAYEQYF
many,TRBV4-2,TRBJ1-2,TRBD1,TGTGCCAGCAGCCGCTCGACCGACAGGGGGCTTGGAGGCTACACCTTC,CASSRSTDRGLGGYTF
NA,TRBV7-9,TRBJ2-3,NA,TGTGCCAGTAGCGGTAGACAGGGCAACACAGATACGCAGTATTTT,CASSGRQGNTDTQYF
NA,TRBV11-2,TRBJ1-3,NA,TGTGCCAGCAGCTTAGTATACTACTTCGCGAACACCATATATTTT,CASSLVYYFANTIYF
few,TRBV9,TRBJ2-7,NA,TGTGCCAGCATCCCCTGGGGGCAGACATCCCGCGAGCAGTACTTC,CASIPWGQTSREQYF
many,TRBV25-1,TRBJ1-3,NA,TGTGCCAGCAGTGAATCTAATGGGGCGTCCGGAAACACCATATATTTT,CASSESNGASGNTIYF
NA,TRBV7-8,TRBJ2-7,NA,TGTGCCAGCAGGGTCGTGGACTCCCCTTATTACGAGCAGTACTTC,CASRVVDSPYYEQYF
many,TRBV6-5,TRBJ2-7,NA,TGTGCCAGCAGCCGGGACTCTTGGAGCTCCTACGAGCAGTACTTC,CASSRDSWSSYEQYF
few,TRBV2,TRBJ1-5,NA,TGTGCCAGCAGTACCGGGACTGGGGGTAATCAGCCCCAGCATTTT,CASSTGTGGNQPQHF
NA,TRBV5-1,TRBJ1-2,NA,TGCGCCAGCAGCTTGGTGCCAGACTATGGCTACACCTTC,CASSLVPDYGYTF
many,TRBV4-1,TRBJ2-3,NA,TGCGCCAGCAGCCAACTGGCTACAGATACGCAGTATTTT,CASSQLATDTQYF
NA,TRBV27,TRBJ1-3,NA,TGTGCCAGCAGTTCTCCAGGGCTCTATGGCTACACCATATATTTT,CASSSPGLYGYTIYF
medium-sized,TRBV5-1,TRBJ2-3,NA,TGCGCCAGCAGGCGAGAAACAGACACAGATACGCAGTATTTT,CASRRETDTDTQYF
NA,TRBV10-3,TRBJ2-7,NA,TGTGCCATCAGGGGAGAGTCCTACGAGCAGTACTTC,CAIRGESYEQYF
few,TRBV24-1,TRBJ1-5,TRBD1,TGTGCCACCAGTGATGGGACAGACTATAGCAATCAGCCCCAGCATTTT,CATSDGTDYSNQPQHF
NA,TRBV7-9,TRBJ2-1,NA,TGTGCCAGCAGCCAGGGTGTGGGGAACAATGAGCAGTTCTTC,CASSQGVGNNEQFF
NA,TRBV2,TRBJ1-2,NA,TGTGCCAGCAGGTTACCGGGACTCTACTATGGCTACACCTTC,CASRLPGLYYGYTF
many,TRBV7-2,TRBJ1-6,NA,TGTGCCAGCAGCTTTTCCGCGGCCAACAATTCACCCCTCCACTTT,CASSFSAANNSPLHF
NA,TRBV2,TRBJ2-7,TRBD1,TGTGCCAGCAGTTACTCCCGGGACAGCTCCTACGAGCAGTACTTC,CASSYSRDSSYEQYF
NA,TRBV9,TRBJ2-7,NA,TGTGCCAGCAACCGGGACTCCACGAGAGAGCAGTACTTC,CASNRDSTREQYF
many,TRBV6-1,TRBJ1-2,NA,TGTGCCAGCAGTGAAGACAGTTTCCCATCGGTCTATGGCTACACCTTC,CASSEDSFPSVYGYTF
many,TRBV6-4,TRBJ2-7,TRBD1,TGTGCCAGCAGTGGGGCCACGGGGACAGGCGGCTCCTACGAGCAGTACTTC,CASSGATGTGGSYEQYF
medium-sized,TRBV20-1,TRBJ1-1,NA,TGCAGGCCCTCAGGGGCAGCCATGAACACTGAAGCTTTCTTT,CRPSGAAMNTEAFF
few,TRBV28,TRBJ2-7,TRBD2,TGTGCCAGCAGCCCCAATTGGAGCGGGGCTACATACGAGCAGTACTTC,CASSPNWSGATYEQYF
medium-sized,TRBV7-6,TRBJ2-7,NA,TGTGCCAGCAGCTCGCAGGGGGGGTCCTACGAGCAGTACTTC,CASSSQGGSYEQYF
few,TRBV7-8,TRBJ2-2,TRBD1,TGTGCCAGCAGCTTACACGACAGGGGGCTCAACACCGGGGAGCTGTTTTTT,CASSLHDRGLNTGELFF
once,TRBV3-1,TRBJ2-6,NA,TGTGCCAGCAGCCAAGATAATAGTAGGGGACCTGGGGCCAACGTCCTGACTTTC,CASSQDNSRGPGANVLTF
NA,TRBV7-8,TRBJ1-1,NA,TGTGCCAGCAGCCAAGATTGGCAGGGGCCTCGGGCTTTCTTT,CASSQDWQGPRAFF
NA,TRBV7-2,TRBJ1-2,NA,TGTGCCAGCTGCTCCCAAGGTTCCTCGTTCTATGGCTACACCTTC,CASCSQGSSFYGYTF
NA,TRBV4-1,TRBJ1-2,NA,TGCGCCAGCAGCCAAGGGGTTAAAGGGAGCCGTCGGTCTAACTATGGCTACACCTTC,CASSQGVKGSRRSNYGYTF
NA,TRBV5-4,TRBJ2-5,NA,TGTGCCAGCAGCTTGACGTGGGAAGAGACCCAGTACTTC,CASSLTWEETQYF
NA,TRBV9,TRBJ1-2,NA,TGTGCCAGCAGCGTAACACCAGGCGGATATTATGGCTACACCTTC,CASSVTPGGYYGYTF
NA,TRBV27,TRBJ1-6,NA,TGTGCCAGCAGTTTATTTGGGGTTGGAATTGGTAATTCACCCCTCCACTTT,CASSLFGVGIGNSPLHF
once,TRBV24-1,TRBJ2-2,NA,TGTGCCACGGGGGTCGGGGGTTTGCGGACCGGGGAGCTGTTTTTT,CATGVGGLRTGELFF
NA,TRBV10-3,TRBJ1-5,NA,TGTGCCATCCTAAGGGCAGAGGAAAGCAATCAGCCCCAGCATTTT,CAILRAEESNQPQHF
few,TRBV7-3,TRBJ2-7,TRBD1,TGTGCCAGCAGCAAATATGGGGACAGTACCTACGAGCAGTACTTC,CASSKYGDSTYEQYF
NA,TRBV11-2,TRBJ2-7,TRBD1,TGTGCCAGCACCTCCGGGACAGGGTACGAGCAGTGCTTC,CASTSGTGYEQCF
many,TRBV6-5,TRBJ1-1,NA,TGTGCCAGCACCAGCATGAACACTGAAGCTTTCTTT,CASTSMNTEAFF
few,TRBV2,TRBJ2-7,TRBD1,TGTGCCAACCTGGGACAGGGCTCCTACGAGCAGTACTTC,CANLGQGSYEQYF
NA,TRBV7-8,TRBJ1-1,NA,TGTGCCAGCAGGGGCAGGGGAAGAACTGAAGCTTTCTTT,CASRGRGRTEAFF
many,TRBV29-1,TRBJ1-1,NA,TGTACCCCTGAACGGGGTACTGAAGCTTTCTTT,CTPERGTEAFF
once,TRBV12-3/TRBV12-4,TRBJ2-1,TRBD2,TGTGCCAGCAGGGTGGGACTAGCGGGGGACGAGCAGTTCTTC,CASRVGLAGDEQFF
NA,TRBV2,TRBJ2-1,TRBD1,TGTGCAAGCAGGGCAAGGACAGGGAATGAGCAGTTCTTC,CASRARTGNEQFF
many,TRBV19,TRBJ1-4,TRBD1,TGTGCCAGTAGTATCCAGGGGGCGGAGAATGAAAAACTGTTTTTT,CASSIQGAENEKLFF
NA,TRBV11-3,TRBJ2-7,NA,TGTGCCAGCAGCCGCGGCTACGAGCAGTACTTC,CASSRGYEQYF
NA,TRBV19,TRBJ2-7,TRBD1,TGTGCCACCAAGAGGACAGGCGGCCCCTACGAGCAGTACTTC,CATKRTGGPYEQYF
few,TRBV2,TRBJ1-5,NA,TGTGCCAGTACACGGGACCTTGATCAGCCCCAGCATTTT,CASTRDLDQPQHF
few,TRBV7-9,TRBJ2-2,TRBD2,TGTGCCAGCAGCCCACGGGAGGCCACCGGGGAGCTGTTTTTT,CASSPREATGELFF
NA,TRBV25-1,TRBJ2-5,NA,TGTGCCAGCAGTTTTTGGACAGCGGGGCCAGAGACCCAGTACTTC,CASSFWTAGPETQYF